This T cell receptor beta chain was profiled in a study of technical replicates of blood from a few donors. Profiled with immunoSEQ multiplex PCR; TCRdb holds only in-frame clones, not every one. The sample carries some 58,000 clones, 94% recorded once. V gave up 0 bases and J gave up 3 bases, with 8 bases separating them. The CDR3 spans 14 residues. In germline, CDR1 is MNHNY, CDR2 SVGAGI (reference sequence). Sequences were obtained from T cells isolated from PBMCs. This chain joins TRBV6-6 and TRBJ1-1; D possibly corresponds to TRBD1 (6 bases). The sequence came from a human donor in good health. CDR3 region: CASSYSGGDTEAFF. The CDR3 DNA reads as TGTGCCAGCAGTTACTCTGGGGGCGACACTGAAGCTTTCTTT.